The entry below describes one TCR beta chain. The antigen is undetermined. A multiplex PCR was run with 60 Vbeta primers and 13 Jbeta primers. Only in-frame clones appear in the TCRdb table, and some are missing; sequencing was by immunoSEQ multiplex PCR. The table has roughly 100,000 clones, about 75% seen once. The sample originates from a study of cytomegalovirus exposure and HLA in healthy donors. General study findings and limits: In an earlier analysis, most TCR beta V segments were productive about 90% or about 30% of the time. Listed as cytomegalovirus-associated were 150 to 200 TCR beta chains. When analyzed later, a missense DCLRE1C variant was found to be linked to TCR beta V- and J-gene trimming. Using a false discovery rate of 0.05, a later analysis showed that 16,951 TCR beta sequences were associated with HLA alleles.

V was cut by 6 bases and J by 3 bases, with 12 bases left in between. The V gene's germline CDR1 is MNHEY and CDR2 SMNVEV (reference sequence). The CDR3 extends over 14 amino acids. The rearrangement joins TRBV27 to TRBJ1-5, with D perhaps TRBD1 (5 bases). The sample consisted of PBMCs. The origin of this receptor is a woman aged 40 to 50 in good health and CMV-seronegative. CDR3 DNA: TGTGCCAGCAGCCACCGGGGGTACAATCAGCCCCAGCATTTT. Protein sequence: CASSHRGYNQPQHF.